This T cell receptor beta chain was documented in a study of T cells in Graves' hyperthyroidism and ophthalmopathy. Study-wide points: A median approximately 6.8 months before onset, the model predicted ophthalmopathy. Most expanded thyroid clonotypes above 0.001 recurred in blood.

Reasons for excluding patients were uncontrolled infection, other autoimmune disease, pregnancy or lactation. PBMCs were obtained from 9.5 to 10 ml fresh peripheral blood. As concerns this clonotype: No antigen is known for it.

RNA transcripts were the template for amplifying TCR beta CDR3 regions. HTBI primers were used for first-round RT-PCR of the TCR CDR3. TCRdb redid the calling of the multiplex PCR reads with MiXCR, one entry per CDR3 protein. This table holds about 590,000 distinct CDR3 sequences, around 14% found once. The CDR3 has 15 amino acids. Between the trimmed V and J ends, which lost 7 bases and 4 bases, there was a span of 19 bases. Per the germline V gene, CDR1 is LNHDA and CDR2 is SQIVND (reference sequence). V and J are TRBV19 and TRBJ1-1; D ambiguous. The sequence was collected from a woman aged 18-35 years with Graves' ophthalmopathy. Material for sequencing was blood. The CDR3 loop reads CASTPMARATTEAFF. The DNA of the CDR3 is TGTGCCAGTACCCCGATGGCCCGGGCCACCACTGAAGCTTTCTTT.